These T cell receptor beta chains were read from a single sample in a study of vaccination effects on CD4 cells after COVID-19. Only in-frame clones appear in the TCRdb table, and some are missing; sequencing was by immunoSEQ multiplex PCR. Here the sample spans more than 50,000 clones, roughly 76% being singletons. These receptors lack a known antigen. The input for sequencing was CD4+ T cells from PBMCs cultured with HCoV-OC43 spike peptides, taken after COVID-19 vaccination. These receptors originate from a human donor who received a COVID-19 vaccine. Each CDR3 is given with its conserved first and last residue. The D gene is left open where the match is weak. Size is stated for part of the rows, as once, few or many counts, or as a class when the clone is expanded.

v_call	clone_size	d_call	j_call	cdr3_aa	cdr3_nt
TRBV7-2	few	NA	TRBJ2-6	CASSLWGQGANVLTF	TGTGCCAGCAGCTTATGGGGGCAGGGGGCCAACGTCCTGACTTTC
TRBV3-1/TRBV3-2	NA	NA	TRBJ1-5	CASSQGTSNQPQHF	TGTGCCAGCAGCCAGGGAACAAGCAATCAGCCCCAGCATTTT
TRBV5-1	NA	NA	TRBJ2-5	CASSLGVRETQYF	TGCGCCAGCAGCTTGGGGGTCAGGGAGACCCAGTACTTC
TRBV7-2	few	NA	TRBJ1-6	CASSLAGSPLHF	TGTGCCAGCAGCTTAGCGGGGTCACCCCTCCACTTT
TRBV25-1	once	NA	TRBJ1-2	CASSDGDSYGYTF	TGTGCCAGCAGTGACGGAGACAGCTATGGCTACACCTTC
TRBV7-3	NA	NA	TRBJ1-2	CASSFQAGYGYTF	TGTGCCAGCAGCTTCCAAGCGGGCTATGGCTACACCTTC
TRBV30	NA	NA	TRBJ2-5	CALSGGLRETQYF	TGTGCCCTTTCTGGGGGCCTGAGGGAGACCCAGTACTTC
TRBV2	NA	NA	TRBJ1-1	CASRTDRNTEAFF	TGTGCCAGCAGAACCGACAGAAACACTGAAGCTTTCTTT
TRBV7-3	NA	NA	TRBJ2-1	CASSLTASIPPFF	TGTGCCAGCAGCTTAACGGCCTCGATCCCCCCGTTCTTC
TRBV18	NA	TRBD1	TRBJ1-2	CASSRVAGGTGYTF	TGTGCCAGCTCACGTGTCGCAGGGGGTACTGGCTACACCTTC
TRBV29-1	NA	NA	TRBJ1-4	CSAKRGAGNEKLFF	TGCAGCGCTAAACGGGGCGCTGGTAATGAAAAACTGTTTTTT
TRBV18	NA	NA	TRBJ2-5	CASSPISGQETQYF	TGTGCCAGCTCACCAATCTCAGGCCAAGAGACCCAGTACTTC
TRBV19	NA	TRBD1	TRBJ2-4	CASSNVAGTGRYF	TGTGCCAGTAGTAACGTAGCCGGGACAGGGCGGTACTTC
TRBV7-3	few	NA	TRBJ2-5	CASSKQGGETQYF	TGTGCCAGCAGCAAACAGGGAGGAGAGACCCAGTACTTC
TRBV7-8	NA	TRBD2	TRBJ2-1	CASSFGLASYNEQFF	TGTGCCAGCAGCTTTGGACTAGCCAGCTACAATGAGCAGTTCTTC
TRBV19	NA	NA	TRBJ1-5	CASTPQSGQPQHF	TGTGCCAGTACTCCACAGTCAGGGCAGCCCCAGCATTTT
TRBV5-1	few	TRBD1	TRBJ1-6	CASSSQGDRSPLHF	TGCGCCAGCAGCTCCCAGGGGGATCGGTCACCCCTCCACTTT
TRBV10-2	NA	TRBD1	TRBJ1-1	CASRLGQGIAEAFF	TGCGCCAGCAGGCTAGGACAGGGGATCGCTGAAGCTTTCTTT
TRBV6-5	NA	NA	TRBJ1-1	CASSSAGIGNTEAFF	TGTGCCAGCAGCTCCGCAGGCATCGGGAACACTGAAGCTTTCTTT
TRBV5-1	NA	NA	TRBJ2-1	CASSLESNMREQFF	TGCGCCAGCAGCTTGGAGTCGAACATGAGGGAGCAGTTCTTC
TRBV5-6	once	NA	TRBJ1-4	CASSLAHPTNEKLFF	TGTGCCAGCAGCTTGGCACACCCAACTAATGAAAAACTGTTTTTT
TRBV2	NA	NA	TRBJ2-3	CASSFYFGQYF	TGTGCCAGCAGTTTCTACTTCGGCCAGTATTTT
TRBV19	NA	NA	TRBJ2-2	CASSIGGHGVSGELFF	TGTGCCAGTAGTATAGGGGGACATGGGGTGTCCGGGGAGCTGTTTTTT
TRBV2	NA	NA	TRBJ2-2	CASRENANTGELFF	TGTGCCAGCCGGGAGAACGCGAACACCGGGGAGCTGTTTTTT
TRBV25-1	NA	NA	TRBJ2-2	CASSGRTANTGELFF	TGTGCCAGCAGTGGACGGACAGCGAACACCGGGGAGCTGTTTTTT
TRBV3-1/TRBV3-2	few	TRBD1	TRBJ1-6	CASSQVSGQNSPLHF	TGTGCCAGCAGCCAAGTATCGGGACAGAATTCACCCCTCCACTTT
TRBV4-1	NA	NA	TRBJ2-1	CASSQVFGSTYNEQFF	TGCGCCAGCAGCCAAGTTTTCGGATCCACCTACAATGAGCAGTTCTTC
TRBV3-1/TRBV3-2	NA	NA	TRBJ1-1	CASSQESGRAEAFF	TGTGCCAGCAGCCAAGAATCGGGGAGGGCTGAAGCTTTCTTT
TRBV6-5	NA	NA	TRBJ1-1	CASSTQGPAEAFF	TGTGCCAGCAGCACCCAGGGACCCGCTGAAGCTTTCTTT
TRBV30	once	TRBD1	TRBJ2-3	CAWRVGRGIDTQYF	TGTGCCTGGAGGGTTGGCAGGGGGATAGATACGCAGTATTTT
TRBV3-1/TRBV3-2	once	TRBD1	TRBJ1-2	CASSSGQAMLGYGYTF	TGTGCCAGCAGCTCAGGACAGGCAATGTTGGGGTATGGCTACACCTTC
TRBV9	once	NA	TRBJ2-5	CASSGQGGSETQYF	TGTGCCAGCAGCGGACAGGGAGGCTCAGAGACCCAGTACTTC
TRBV2	NA	NA	TRBJ1-5	CASSVGQPQHF	TGTGCCAGCAGTGTAGGGCAGCCCCAGCATTTT
TRBV5-4	few	NA	TRBJ2-6	CASSTPGSGANVLTF	TGTGCCAGCAGTACCCCAGGGTCAGGGGCCAACGTCCTGACTTTC
TRBV5-1	NA	NA	TRBJ1-5	CASSLEGMGQPQHF	TGCGCCAGCAGCTTGGAGGGAATGGGCCAGCCCCAGCATTTT
TRBV11-3	NA	NA	TRBJ2-5	CASSYAEQETQYF	TGTGCCAGCAGCTATGCAGAACAAGAGACCCAGTACTTC
TRBV5-1	NA	TRBD1	TRBJ2-1	CASSLVNRGQGNEQFF	TGCGCCAGCAGCTTGGTTAATCGGGGACAGGGCAATGAGCAGTTCTTC
TRBV7-9	NA	TRBD1	TRBJ1-3	CASSLRGQGTGNTIYF	TGTGCCAGCAGCTTACGCGGACAGGGGACTGGAAACACCATATATTTT
TRBV4-3	NA	NA	TRBJ1-2	CASSQDGKGTLHGYTF	TGCGCCAGCAGCCAAGATGGAAAGGGTACCCTACATGGCTACACCTTC
TRBV24-1	NA	NA	TRBJ2-1	CATSGDILGDEQFF	TGTGCCACCAGTGGGGACATCCTAGGGGATGAGCAGTTCTTC